This is a list of T cell receptor beta chains from one sample in a study of blood T cell repertoires in COVID-19. Measured with immunoSEQ multiplex PCR; TCRdb has only the in-frame clones, and not every one. The sample has about 110,000 clones; roughly 88% are singletons. The sequenced sample was peripheral blood. The receptors come from a woman in her sixties or seventies with acute or convalescent COVID-19. Both conserved end residues are part of each CDR3. Fields, in order: J gene, clone size, D gene, V gene, CDR3 DNA, CDR3 protein. A D gene is named only where the DNA matches it firmly. Clone size is stated in some rows and not others, as once, few, many or a class when expanded.

TRBJ2-6 | few | - | TRBV9 | TGTGCCAGCAGCGAGAACAGGGATTTAATCGTCTCTGGGGCCAACGTCCTGACTTTC | CASSENRDLIVSGANVLTF
TRBJ1-2 | few | - | TRBV12-5 | TGTGCTAGTGAGAGAAGGGAGGACTATGGCTACACCTTC | CASERREDYGYTF
TRBJ1-5 | - | TRBD1 | TRBV6-5 | TGTGCCACCGCTTCAGGGGGAGATCAGCCCCAGCATTTT | CATASGGDQPQHF
TRBJ2-1 | - | TRBD2 | TRBV2 | TGTGCCAGCAGTGCGAGTAGCGGGAGGAATGAGCAGTTCTTC | CASSASSGRNEQFF
TRBJ2-1 | - | - | TRBV28 | TGTGCCAGCAGCAGAGGAGGCCAGGCCAATGAGCAGTTCTTC | CASSRGGQANEQFF
TRBJ2-2 | - | TRBD2 | TRBV3-1/TRBV3-2 | TGTGCCAGCAGCGGTAGCGGGAGGGGCACCGGGGAGCTGTTTTTT | CASSGSGRGTGELFF
TRBJ2-2 | - | TRBD1 | TRBV19 | TGTGCCAGTAGTCCGGGACAGGGGACCGGGGAGCTGTTTTTT | CASSPGQGTGELFF
TRBJ2-1 | - | TRBD2 | TRBV25-1 | TGTGCCACCCACTCTTCAAGCGGGGGTACCTACAATGAGCAGTTCTTC | CATHSSSGGTYNEQFF
TRBJ1-2 | - | TRBD1 | TRBV5-4 | TGTGCCAGCAGCTTCCCCGGACAGGGAGACTATGGCTACACCTTC | CASSFPGQGDYGYTF
TRBJ1-2 | - | TRBD1 | TRBV18 | TGTGCCAGCTCCCTGGACAGGGAGGCCTATGGCTACACCTTC | CASSLDREAYGYTF
TRBJ2-1 | - | TRBD1 | TRBV19 | TGTGCCAGTAGTGCCTCAAGACCGGGACAGGGGATCGGGATCGGTAATGAGCAGTTCTTC | CASSASRPGQGIGIGNEQFF
TRBJ2-4 | - | - | TRBV21-1 | TGTGCCAGCACTACCCGGGAAGTCAAACCCACCAAAAACATTCAGTACTTC | CASTTREVKPTKNIQYF
TRBJ2-3 | - | TRBD2 | TRBV6-5 | TGTGCCAGCAGTTTCCCATCTAGCGGGAGAACAGATACGCAGTATTTT | CASSFPSSGRTDTQYF
TRBJ1-1 | few | - | TRBV7-9 | TGTGCCAGCAGCTACCCCTCAGCAGGGTTGCCAGAAGCTTTCTTT | CASSYPSAGLPEAFF
TRBJ2-3 | - | TRBD2 | TRBV7-2 | TGTGCCAGCAGCTCTCAGCGGGGAATGGGCACAGATACGCAGTATTTT | CASSSQRGMGTDTQYF
TRBJ2-2 | - | TRBD2 | TRBV3-1/TRBV3-2 | TGTGCCAGCAGCCAGGGACTAGCGGAAAACACCGGGGAGCTGTTTTTT | CASSQGLAENTGELFF
TRBJ2-4 | - | TRBD2 | TRBV7-8 | TGTGCCAGCAGCTTAGTCGGGGGGATCGGAGACATTCAGTACTTC | CASSLVGGIGDIQYF
TRBJ1-5 | once | - | TRBV12-5 | TGTGCTAGTGGTTTGGACTATCAGCCCCAGCATTTT | CASGLDYQPQHF
TRBJ2-1 | - | TRBD2 | TRBV28 | TGTGCCAGCAGTTTAGGACTAGCGGGGATCTACAATGAGCAGTTCTTC | CASSLGLAGIYNEQFF
TRBJ2-2 | - | - | TRBV19 | TGTGCCAGTACCCTAAACACCGGGGAGCTGTTTTTT | CASTLNTGELFF
TRBJ1-5 | - | TRBD1 | TRBV19 | TGTGCCAGTAGTCCTAGACAGGGGGCAGGCAATCAGCCCCAGCATTTT | CASSPRQGAGNQPQHF
TRBJ2-1 | - | TRBD2 | TRBV7-9 | TGTGCCAGCAGCCCTAGCGGGAGGGCCAGGGATGAGCAGTTCTTC | CASSPSGRARDEQFF